This T cell receptor beta chain is from a study of T cells after yellow fever vaccination. This clonotype was picked up many times. The authors made TCR cDNA by 5'RACE template switching, adding a universal primer site and UMIs. MiXCR, applied by TCRdb to the 5' RACE reads, yields one record per CDR3 protein. The repertoire holds 250,000 or so distinct CDR3 sequences, with 6.9% as singletons. This sequence was found in a man younger than 45 who received the YFV17D yellow fever vaccine. The source material was CD4+ T cells sorted from PBMCs, sampled 15 days after the yellow fever booster vaccination.

The CDR3 is CSAREDKSNTEAFF. CDR3 bases: TGCAGTGCTAGAGAAGACAAATCGAACACTGAAGCTTTCTTT. The V call is TRBV20-1, the J call TRBJ1-1; D not certain. Trimming shortened V by 0 bases and J by 1 base, and 9 bases separated the two germline ends. There are 14 residues in the CDR3. The germline V gene has CDR1 DFQATT and CDR2 SNEGSKA (reference sequence).